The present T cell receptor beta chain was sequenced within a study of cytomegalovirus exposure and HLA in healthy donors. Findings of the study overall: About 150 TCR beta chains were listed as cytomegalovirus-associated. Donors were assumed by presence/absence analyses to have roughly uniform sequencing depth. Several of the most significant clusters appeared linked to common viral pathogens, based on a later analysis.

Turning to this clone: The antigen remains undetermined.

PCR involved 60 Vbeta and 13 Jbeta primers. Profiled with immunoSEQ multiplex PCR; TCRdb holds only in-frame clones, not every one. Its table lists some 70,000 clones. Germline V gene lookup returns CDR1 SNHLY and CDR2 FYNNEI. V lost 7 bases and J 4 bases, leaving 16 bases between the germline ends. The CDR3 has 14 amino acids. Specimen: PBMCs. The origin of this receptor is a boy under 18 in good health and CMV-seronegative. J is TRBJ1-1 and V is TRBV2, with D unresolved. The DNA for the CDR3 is TGTGCCAGCACCTATCAAAAAGCGAGCACTGAAGCTTTCTTT. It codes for CASTYQKASTEAFF.